One and the same sample provided the 9 T cell receptor beta chains below, sequenced in a study of T cell responses to AZD1222 COVID-19 vaccine. The data were produced by immunoSEQ multiplex PCR, yet TCRdb's version contains in-frame clones alone and is incomplete. The sample yields approximately 150,000 clones, 85% to 95% seen once. The material sequenced was peripheral blood, taken 28 days after the second AZD1222 dose. These receptors came from an adult who received the AZD1222 COVID-19 vaccine.

The sample holds a few counts of this clone. The chain is built from TRBV9 and TRBJ2-3, with 7 bases fitting TRBD2. This CDR3 comprises 15 residues. Looked up from germline, CDR1 is SGDLS and CDR2 is YYNGEE. V was clipped by 6 bases and J by 0 bases; unmatched bases: 7. CDR3 nucleotide sequence: TGTGCCAGCAACTTTGGCGGGGGTAGCACAGATACGCAGTATTTT. As protein: CASNFGGGSTDTQYF. Complete variable domain (other parts from reference TRBV9 and TRBJ2-3): DSGVTQTPKHLITATGQRVTLRCSPRSGDLSVYWYQQSLDQGLQFLIQYYNGEERAKGNILERFSAQQFPDLHSELNLSSLELGDSALYFCASNFGGGSTDTQYFGPGTRLTVL.

The J gene is TRBJ2-1, the V gene TRBV5-6; the match to TRBD2 covers 8 bases. Germline V lookup: CDR1 SGHDT, CDR2 YYEEEE. Trimming cost V 8 bases and J 8 bases; bases outside gene matches: 6. The CDR3 totals 12 residues. The CDR3 is CASNSGNDEQFF. CDR3 sequence (DNA): TGTGCCAGTAATAGCGGGAACGATGAGCAGTTCTTC.

This sequence joins TRBV14 and TRBJ2-2, with D tentatively TRBD1 (5 bases). Trimming removed 1 base at V and 6 bases at J, with 9 bases between. This CDR3 contains 14 residues. Germline assignment: CDR1 SGHDN and CDR2 FVKESK. CDR3 protein: CASSQAGMSGELFF. CDR3 DNA sequence: TGTGCCAGCAGCCAAGCAGGGATGTCCGGGGAGCTGTTTTTT.

The V and J genes are TRBV11-2 and TRBJ2-1; D perhaps matches TRBD1 (6 bases). V dropped 5 bases and J dropped 3 bases, with 17 bases sitting between them. The germline CDR1 and CDR2 sequences are SGHAT and FQNNGV. The CDR3 has 16 residues. The CDR3 loop reads CASSPAQGYYYNEQFF. In DNA form, the CDR3 reads TGTGCCAGCAGCCCAGCACAGGGCTACTACTACAATGAGCAGTTCTTC.

The rearrangement links TRBV7-8 to TRBJ1-6; 10 bases match TRBD1. This CDR3 is built from 14 residues. CDR1 and CDR2 (germline): SGHVS, FQNEAQ. V lost 5 bases and J lost 9; bases outside the gene matches: 4. CDR3 in amino acids: CASSLRDRGSPLHF. CDR3 nucleotides: TGTGCCAGCAGCCTACGGGACAGGGGTTCACCCCTCCACTTT.

The V and J genes are TRBV30 and TRBJ2-2; possibly TRBD1 or TRBD2 for D (5 bases each). Germline CDR1 and CDR2: GTSNPN and SVGIG (reference sequence). The CDR3 runs 14 residues. Deletions cut 4 bases from V and 4 bases from J, with 13 bases between. CDR3 DNA sequence: TGTGCCTGGAATTACGGGGCAGGCACCGGGGAGCTGTTTTTT. It encodes CAWNYGAGTGELFF.

The chain has TRBV10-1 and TRBJ2-6; D gene uncertain. Germline V gene sequence: CDR1 WNHNN, CDR2 SYGVQD (reference sequence). With 2 bases removed from V and 1 base from J, the gap between germline ends came to 18 bases. The CDR3 runs to 19 residues. CDR3 DNA: TGCGCCAGCAGTGAGGGGGATACAATTATATGGTCTGGGGCCAACGTCCTGACTTTC. Translated, it gives CASSEGDTIIWSGANVLTF.

The chain combines TRBV6-2 or TRBV6-3 with TRBJ1-1; possible D gene TRBD1, 5 bases. The CDR3 totals 12 residues. CDR1 is MNHEY and CDR2 is SVGEGT in the germline V gene. Trimming cost V 6 bases and J 4 bases, with 9 bases left between them. CDR3 sequence: CASSLGLTEAFF. The CDR3 DNA reads TGTGCCAGCAGCCTGGGGCTCACTGAAGCTTTCTTT.

The V call is TRBV7-9, the J call TRBJ1-1; D is uncertain. The CDR3 extends over 14 amino acids. Germline-derived CDR1 and CDR2 are SEHNR and FQNEAQ (reference sequence). Deletions cut 2 bases from V and 2 bases from J, with 9 bases between. The CDR3 nucleotides are TGTGCCAGCAGCTTACGGGTATTAAACACTGAAGCTTTCTTT. This codes for CASSLRVLNTEAFF.